This T cell receptor beta chain was retrieved from a study of post-analysis software for immune sequencing data. The wider study: Relapsing-remitting, secondary progressive and progressive-relapsing forms of multiple sclerosis all featured among disease courses. Study conclusions and caveats: Roughly five TRBV segments appeared more often in patients than in controls, and TRBV5-6, TRBV5-1 and TRBV20-1 were among these. The study found significantly lower normalized Chao1 diversity in multiple sclerosis patients than in controls.

A few counts support this clonotype. No antigen is known for it. A much bigger clone sits one base away, suggesting this may be a read error. TCR beta libraries were prepared from cDNA with unique molecular identifiers. TCRdb redid the calling of the PCR reads with MiXCR, one entry per CDR3 protein. The sample consists of about 150,000 distinct CDR3 sequences, approximately 30% of them appearing once. V shed 4 bases, J shed 7 bases, and the junction held 0 bases outside the gene matches. The germline V gene encodes CDR1 ENHRY and CDR2 SYGVKD. CDR3 length equals 12 residues. The material sequenced was blood. The sequence came from a girl aged 5 to 17 with multiple sclerosis. V gene TRBV10-3 combines with J gene TRBJ2-7; 11 bases agree with TRBD2. CDR3 DNA sequence: TGTGCCATCAGTGGGACTAGCGGGGAGCAGTACTTC. Protein: CAISGTSGEQYF.